This TCR beta chain was sequenced during a study of PD-1 blockade in classical Hodgkin lymphoma. General study findings and limits: Patients newly diagnosed and complete responders had comparable baseline diversity. CD4+ but not CD8+ TCR diversity rose significantly by C4D1. Newly diagnosed patients were reported to start with lower TCR diversity than healthy donors. Although disease activity or prior therapy may be involved, causes of the repertoire differences remain undefined.

Note on this clone: Its antigen remains unidentified.

The protocol was immunoSEQ multiplex PCR, while the TCRdb copy is restricted to in-frame clones and leaves out a portion. The table lists 4,500 to 5,000 clones, approximately 64% of them singletons. Each and every patient relapsed after autologous stem cell transplantation, and patients got differing brentuximab vedotin exposure. Trimming stripped 0 bases from V and 8 bases from J, with 11 bases between. The CDR3 loop spans 13 amino acids. CDR1 is SGDLS, CDR2 YYNGEE, per germline. The sample consisted of peripheral blood mononuclear cells (PBMCs), taken before the second cycle of nivolumab. The clonotype was recovered from a human donor with classical Hodgkin lymphoma. The chain combines TRBV9 with TRBJ1-2; D is ambiguous. CDR3 in DNA: TGTGCCAGCAGCGTAGCTGTCCGGTCGGGCTACACCTTC. Its translation is CASSVAVRSGYTF. Full variable domain (rest looked up from reference TRBV9 and TRBJ1-2): DSGVTQTPKHLITATGQRVTLRCSPRSGDLSVYWYQQSLDQGLQFLIQYYNGEERAKGNILERFSAQQFPDLHSELNLSSLELGDSALYFCASSVAVRSGYTFGSGTRLTVV.